This T cell receptor beta chain was profiled in a study of blood T cells in healthy people across ages. It was with a sample-barcoded 5' primer and a J-beta primer mix that a second PCR of about 6 to 11 cycles was run. Carrying 12 random nucleotides, a template-switch adaptor labeled each individual cDNA molecule. Each single sample gave us at least 2.5 million CDR3-containing paired-end reads. One entry per CDR3 protein results from TCRdb running MiXCR on the 5' RACE reads. The sample has about 320,000 distinct CDR3 sequences, roughly a quarter seen once. This clonotype was sampled from a woman aged 70 to 79 in good health. The sequenced sample consisted of blood.

CDR3 DNA: TGTGCCAGCAGCCACAGCGGGACTAGGATGGTCTACGAGCAGTACTTC. Protein product: CASSHSGTRMVYEQYF. The V call is TRBV3-1, the J call TRBJ2-7; 8 nucleotides agree with TRBD2. The junction had 10 bases not matched to a gene; V was cut back by 3 bases and J by 3 bases. This CDR3 is built from 16 residues. Looked up from germline, CDR1 is LGHDT and CDR2 is YNNKEL (reference sequence).